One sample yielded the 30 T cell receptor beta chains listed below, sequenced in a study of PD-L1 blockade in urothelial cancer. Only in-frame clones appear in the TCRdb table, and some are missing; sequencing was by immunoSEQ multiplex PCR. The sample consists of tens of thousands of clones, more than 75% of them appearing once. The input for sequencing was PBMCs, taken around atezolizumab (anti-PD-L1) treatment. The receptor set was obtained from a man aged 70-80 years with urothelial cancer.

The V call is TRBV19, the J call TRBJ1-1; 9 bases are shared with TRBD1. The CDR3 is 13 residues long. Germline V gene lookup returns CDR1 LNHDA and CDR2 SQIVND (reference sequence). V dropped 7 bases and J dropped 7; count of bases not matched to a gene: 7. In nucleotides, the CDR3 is TGTGCCAGTACCACCGTGGGACAGGGTGAAGCTTTCTTT. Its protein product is CASTTVGQGEAFF.

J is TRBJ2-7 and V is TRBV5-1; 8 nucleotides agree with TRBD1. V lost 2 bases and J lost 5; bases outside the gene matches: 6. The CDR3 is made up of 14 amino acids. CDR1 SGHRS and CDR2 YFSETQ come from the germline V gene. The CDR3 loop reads CASSLRTGSHEQYF. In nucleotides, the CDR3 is TGCGCCAGCAGCTTAAGGACAGGGTCCCACGAGCAGTACTTC.

The CDR3 region is CASSQESGTNYGYTF. In nucleotides, the CDR3 is TGCGCCAGCAGCCAAGAGTCGGGGACAAACTATGGCTACACCTTC. The rearrangement joins TRBV4-1 to TRBJ1-2, with D possibly being TRBD1 (6 bases). This CDR3 comprises 15 residues. Germline assignment: CDR1 MGHRA and CDR2 YSYEKL. Trimming cost V 0 bases and J 2 bases, with 10 bases left between them.

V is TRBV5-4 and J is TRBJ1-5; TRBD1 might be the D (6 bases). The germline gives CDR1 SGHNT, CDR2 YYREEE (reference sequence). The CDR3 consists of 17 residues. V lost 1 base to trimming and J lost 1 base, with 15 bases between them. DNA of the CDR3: TGTGCCAGCAGCTTGTGGGGCGGGGGCGGGAGCAATCAGCCCCAGCATTTT. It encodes CASSLWGGGGSNQPQHF. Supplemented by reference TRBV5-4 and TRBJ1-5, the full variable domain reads ETGVTQSPTHLIKTRGQQVTLRCSSQSGHNTVSWYQQALGQGPQFIFQYYREEENGRGNFPPRFSGLQFPNYSSELNVNALELDDSALYLCASSLWGGGGSNQPQHFGDGTRLSIL.

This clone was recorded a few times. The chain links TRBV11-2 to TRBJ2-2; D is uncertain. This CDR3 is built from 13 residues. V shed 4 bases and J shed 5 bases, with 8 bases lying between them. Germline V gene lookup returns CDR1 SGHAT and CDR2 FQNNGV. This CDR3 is CASSSVPTGELFF. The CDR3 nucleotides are TGTGCCAGCAGCTCCGTCCCGACCGGGGAGCTGTTTTTT.

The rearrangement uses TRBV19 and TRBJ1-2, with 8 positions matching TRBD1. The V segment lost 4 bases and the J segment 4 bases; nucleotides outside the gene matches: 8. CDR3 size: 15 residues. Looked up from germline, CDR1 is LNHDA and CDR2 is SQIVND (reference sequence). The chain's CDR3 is CASSTTGGNIYGYTF. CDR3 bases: TGTGCCAGTAGTACAACAGGGGGTAATATCTATGGCTACACCTTC.

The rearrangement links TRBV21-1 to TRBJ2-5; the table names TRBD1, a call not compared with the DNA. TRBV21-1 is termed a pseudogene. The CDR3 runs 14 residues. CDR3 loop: CASSDRDTQETQYF. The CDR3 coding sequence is TGTGCCAGCAGCGACCGGGACACTCAAGAGACCCAGTACTTC.

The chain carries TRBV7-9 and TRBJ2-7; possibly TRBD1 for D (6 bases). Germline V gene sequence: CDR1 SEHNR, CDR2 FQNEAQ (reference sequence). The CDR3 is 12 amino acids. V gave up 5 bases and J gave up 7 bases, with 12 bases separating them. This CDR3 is CASSRNQGEQYF. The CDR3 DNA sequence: TGTGCCAGCAGCCGGAACCAGGGGGAGCAGTACTTC.

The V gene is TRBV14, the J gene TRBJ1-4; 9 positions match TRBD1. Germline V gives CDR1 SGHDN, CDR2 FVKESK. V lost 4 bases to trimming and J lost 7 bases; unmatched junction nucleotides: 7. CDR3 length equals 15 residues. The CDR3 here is CASSRQPTGGEKLFF. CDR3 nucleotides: TGTGCCAGCAGCCGACAACCGACAGGGGGTGAAAAACTGTTTTTT.

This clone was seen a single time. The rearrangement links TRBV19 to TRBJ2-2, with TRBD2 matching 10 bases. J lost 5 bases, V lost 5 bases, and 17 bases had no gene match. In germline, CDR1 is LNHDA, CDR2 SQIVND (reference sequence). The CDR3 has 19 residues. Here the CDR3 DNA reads TGTGCCAGTAGTTCACGTCTAGCGGGGGCGCATGGGATGACCGGGGAGCTGTTTTTT. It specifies CASSSRLAGAHGMTGELFF. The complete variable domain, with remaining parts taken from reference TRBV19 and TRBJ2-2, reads DGGITQSPKYLFRKEGQNVTLSCEQNLNHDAMYWYRQDPGQGLRLIYYSQIVNDFQKGDIAEGYSVSREKKESFPLTVTSAQKNPTAFYLCASSSRLAGAHGMTGELFFGEGSRLTVL.

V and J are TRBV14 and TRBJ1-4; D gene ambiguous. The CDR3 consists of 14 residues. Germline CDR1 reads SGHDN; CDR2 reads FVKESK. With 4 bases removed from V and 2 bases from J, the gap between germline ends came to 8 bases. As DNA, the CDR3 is TGTGCCAGCAGCCCTGCACATACTAATGAAAAACTGTTTTTT. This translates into CASSPAHTNEKLFF. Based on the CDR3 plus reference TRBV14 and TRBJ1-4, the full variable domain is EAGVTQFPSHSVIEKGQTVTLRCDPISGHDNLYWYRRVMGKEIKFLLHFVKESKQDESGMPNNRFLAERTGGTYSTLKVQPAELEDSGVYFCASSPAHTNEKLFFGSGTQLSVL.

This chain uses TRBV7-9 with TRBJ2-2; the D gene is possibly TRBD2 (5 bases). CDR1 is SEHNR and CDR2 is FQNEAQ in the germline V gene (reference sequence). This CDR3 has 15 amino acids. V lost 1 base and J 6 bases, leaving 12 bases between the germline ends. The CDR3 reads CASSLVSGFPGELFF. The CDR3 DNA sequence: TGTGCCAGCAGCTTAGTTTCGGGATTCCCCGGGGAGCTGTTTTTT.

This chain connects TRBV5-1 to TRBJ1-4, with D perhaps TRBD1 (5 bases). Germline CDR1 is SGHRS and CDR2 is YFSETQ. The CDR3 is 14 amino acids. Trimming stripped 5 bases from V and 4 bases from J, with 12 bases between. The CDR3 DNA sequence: TGCGCCAGCAGTCTAGGAGACAGTAATGAAAAACTGTTTTTT. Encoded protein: CASSLGDSNEKLFF.

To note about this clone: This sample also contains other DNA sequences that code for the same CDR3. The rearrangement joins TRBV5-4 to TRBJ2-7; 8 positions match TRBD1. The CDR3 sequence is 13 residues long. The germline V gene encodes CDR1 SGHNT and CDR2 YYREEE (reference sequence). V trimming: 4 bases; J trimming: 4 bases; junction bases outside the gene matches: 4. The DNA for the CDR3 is TGTGCCAGCAGCCCGGACAGGGTTTACGAGCAGTACTTC. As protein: CASSPDRVYEQYF. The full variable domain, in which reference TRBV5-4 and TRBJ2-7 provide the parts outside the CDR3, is ETGVTQSPTHLIKTRGQQVTLRCSSQSGHNTVSWYQQALGQGPQFIFQYYREEENGRGNFPPRFSGLQFPNYSSELNVNALELDDSALYLCASSPDRVYEQYFGPGTRLTVT.

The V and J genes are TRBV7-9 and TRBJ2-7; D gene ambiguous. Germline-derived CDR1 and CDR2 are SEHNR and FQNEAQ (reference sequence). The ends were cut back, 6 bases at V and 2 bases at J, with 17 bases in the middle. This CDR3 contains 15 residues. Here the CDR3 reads CASSQIVERPYEQYF. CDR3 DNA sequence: TGTGCCAGCAGTCAAATCGTCGAGAGGCCCTACGAGCAGTACTTC.

As DNA, the CDR3 is TGTGCCACTCGGGGGTACAGAGTGAACACTGAAGCTTTCTTT. The encoded protein is CATRGYRVNTEAFF. The chain employs TRBV25-1 and TRBJ1-1; D is possibly TRBD1 (5 bases). Trimming took 10 bases from V and 0 from J, leaving 15 bases between them. Germline V CDR1 and CDR2: MGHDK, SYGVNS. This CDR3 region has 14 residues.

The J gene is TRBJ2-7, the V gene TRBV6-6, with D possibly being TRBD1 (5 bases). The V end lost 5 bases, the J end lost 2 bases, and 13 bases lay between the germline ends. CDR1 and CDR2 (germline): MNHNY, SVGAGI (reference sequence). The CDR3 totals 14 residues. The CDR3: CASSPSDRAYEQYF. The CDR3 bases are TGTGCCAGCAGTCCCTCCGACAGAGCCTACGAGCAGTACTTC.

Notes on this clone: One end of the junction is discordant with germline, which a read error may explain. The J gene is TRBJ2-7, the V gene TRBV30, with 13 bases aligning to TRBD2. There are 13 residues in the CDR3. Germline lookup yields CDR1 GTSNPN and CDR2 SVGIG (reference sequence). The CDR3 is CAWDTGLAGVCNF. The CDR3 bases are TGTGCCTGGGATACTGGACTAGCGGGAGTATGTAACTTC. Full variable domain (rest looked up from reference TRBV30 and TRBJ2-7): SQTIHQWPATLVQPVGSPLSLECTVEGTSNPNLYWYRQAAGRGLQLLFYSVGIGQISSEVPQNLSASRPQDRQFILSSKKLLLSDSGFYLCAWDTGLAGVCNFGPGTRLTVT.

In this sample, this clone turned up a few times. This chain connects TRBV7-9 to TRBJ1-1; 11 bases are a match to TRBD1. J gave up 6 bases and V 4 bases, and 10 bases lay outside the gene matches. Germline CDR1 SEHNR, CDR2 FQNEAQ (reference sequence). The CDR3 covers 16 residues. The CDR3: CASSSWTGGGEAEAFF. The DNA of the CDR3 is TGTGCCAGCAGCTCCTGGACAGGGGGCGGCGAGGCTGAAGCTTTCTTT.

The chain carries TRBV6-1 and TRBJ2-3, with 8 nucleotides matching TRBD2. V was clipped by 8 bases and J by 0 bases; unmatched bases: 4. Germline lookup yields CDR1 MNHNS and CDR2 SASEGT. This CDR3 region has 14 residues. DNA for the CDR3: TGTGCCAGCTTAGCGGGGTCAAGCACAGATACGCAGTATTTT. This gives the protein CASLAGSSTDTQYF.

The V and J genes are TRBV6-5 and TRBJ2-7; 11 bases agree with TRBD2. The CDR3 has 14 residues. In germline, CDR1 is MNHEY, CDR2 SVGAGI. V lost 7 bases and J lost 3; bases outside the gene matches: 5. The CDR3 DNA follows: TGTGCCAGCACGGGACTAGCGGACCGCTACGAGCAGTACTTC. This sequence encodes CASTGLADRYEQYF.

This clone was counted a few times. The CDR3 sequence is CASSDSRGGATDTQYF. CDR3 DNA: TGTGCCAGCAGTGACTCGCGCGGGGGGGCCACAGATACGCAGTATTTT. The chain joins TRBV6-4 to TRBJ2-3; 9 bases agree with TRBD2. V was clipped by 0 bases and J by 2 bases; unmatched bases: 3. This CDR3 has 16 amino acids. CDR1 is MRHNA, CDR2 SNTAGT, per germline.

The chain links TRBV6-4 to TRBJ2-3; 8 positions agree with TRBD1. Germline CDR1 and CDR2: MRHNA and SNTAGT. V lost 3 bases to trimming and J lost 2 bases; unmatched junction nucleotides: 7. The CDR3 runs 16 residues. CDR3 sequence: CASSERTGFDTDTQYF. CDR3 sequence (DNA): TGTGCCAGCAGTGAACGGACAGGGTTCGACACAGATACGCAGTATTTT.

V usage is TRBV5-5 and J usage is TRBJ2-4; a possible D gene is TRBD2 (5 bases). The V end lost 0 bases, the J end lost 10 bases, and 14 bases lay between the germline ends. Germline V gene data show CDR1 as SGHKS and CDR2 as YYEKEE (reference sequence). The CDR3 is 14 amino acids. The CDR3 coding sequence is TGTGCCAGCAGCTTGGTTGTAGGGCCGGGGATTCAGTACTTC. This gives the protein CASSLVVGPGIQYF.

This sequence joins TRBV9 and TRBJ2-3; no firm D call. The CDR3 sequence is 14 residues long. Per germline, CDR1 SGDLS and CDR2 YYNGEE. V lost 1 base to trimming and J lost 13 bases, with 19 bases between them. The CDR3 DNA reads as TGTGCCAGCAGCGTAACCCCATCGGCGGATCGGGAGTATTTT. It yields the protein CASSVTPSADREYF.

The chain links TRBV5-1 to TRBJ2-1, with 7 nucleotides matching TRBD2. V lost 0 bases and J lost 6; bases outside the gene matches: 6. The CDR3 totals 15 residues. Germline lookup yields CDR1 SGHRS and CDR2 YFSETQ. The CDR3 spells CASSLAGGSANEQFF. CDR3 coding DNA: TGCGCCAGCAGCTTGGCCGGGGGGTCGGCCAATGAGCAGTTCTTC.

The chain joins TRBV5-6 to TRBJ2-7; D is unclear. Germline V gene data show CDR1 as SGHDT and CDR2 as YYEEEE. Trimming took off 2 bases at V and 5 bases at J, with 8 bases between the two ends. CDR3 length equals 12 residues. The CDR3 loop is CASSFSAHEQYF. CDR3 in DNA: TGTGCCAGCAGCTTCAGTGCCCACGAGCAGTACTTC.

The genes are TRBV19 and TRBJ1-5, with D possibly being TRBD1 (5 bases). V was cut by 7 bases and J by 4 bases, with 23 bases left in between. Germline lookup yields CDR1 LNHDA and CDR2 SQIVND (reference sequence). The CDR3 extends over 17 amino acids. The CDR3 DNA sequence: TGTGCCAGTACCATATGGGGACTCCCACTACAAAATCAGCCCCAGCATTTT. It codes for CASTIWGLPLQNQPQHF.

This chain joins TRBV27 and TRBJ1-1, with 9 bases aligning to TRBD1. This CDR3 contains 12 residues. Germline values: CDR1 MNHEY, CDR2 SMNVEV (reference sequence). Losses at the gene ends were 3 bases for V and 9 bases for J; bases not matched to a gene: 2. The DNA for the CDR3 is TGTGCCAGCAGTTTTGGACAGGGGAAAGCTTTCTTT. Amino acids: CASSFGQGKAFF.

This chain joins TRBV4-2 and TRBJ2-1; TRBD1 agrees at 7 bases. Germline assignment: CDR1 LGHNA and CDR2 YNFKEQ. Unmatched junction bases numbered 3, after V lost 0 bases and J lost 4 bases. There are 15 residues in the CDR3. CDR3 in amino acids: CASSQEIRGYNEQFF. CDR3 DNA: TGTGCCAGCAGCCAAGAAATCAGGGGGTACAATGAGCAGTTCTTC.